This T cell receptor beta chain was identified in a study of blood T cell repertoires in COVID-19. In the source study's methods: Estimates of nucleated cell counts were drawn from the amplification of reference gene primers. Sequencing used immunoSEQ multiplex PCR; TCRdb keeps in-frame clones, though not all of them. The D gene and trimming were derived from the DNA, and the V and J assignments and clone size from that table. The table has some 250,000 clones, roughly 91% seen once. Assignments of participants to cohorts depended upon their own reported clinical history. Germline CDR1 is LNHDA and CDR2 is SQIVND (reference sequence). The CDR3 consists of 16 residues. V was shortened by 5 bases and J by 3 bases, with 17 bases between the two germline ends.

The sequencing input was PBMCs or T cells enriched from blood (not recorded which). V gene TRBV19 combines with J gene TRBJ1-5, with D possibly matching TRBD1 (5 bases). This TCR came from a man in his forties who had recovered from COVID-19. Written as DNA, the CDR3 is TGTGCCAGTAGTGACAGAACCCGAGCCGCCAATCAGCCCCAGCATTTT. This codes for CASSDRTRAANQPQHF.